This is a list of T cell receptor beta chains from one sample in a study of cytomegalovirus exposure and HLA in healthy donors. Generated by immunoSEQ multiplex PCR, the TCRdb table keeps only in-frame clones and is missing some. The repertoire holds around 160,000 clones, with around 79% as singletons. Sequenced material: PBMCs. All receptors derive from a middle-aged man in good health and CMV-seropositive. Both conserved end residues are part of each CDR3. The D gene is left open where the match is weak. Only part of the rows carry a size: once, few, many, or a class if the clone is expanded.

CDR3aa: CASSYSAGSSGNTIYF; CDR3nt: TGTGCCAGCAGTTACTCGGCAGGGTCCTCTGGAAACACCATATATTTT; j_gene: TRBJ1-3; len: 16; v_gene: TRBV6-5; d_gene: .; abundance: few
CDR3aa: CASSVDSRGAALFGQFF; CDR3nt: TGTGCCAGCAGCGTAGATTCCCGGGGAGCGGCCCTTTTCGGGCAGTTCTTC; j_gene: TRBJ2-1; len: 17; v_gene: TRBV9; d_gene: .; abundance: .
CDR3aa: CASSDGRATDTQYF; CDR3nt: TGTGCCAGCAGTGATGGCAGGGCCACAGATACGCAGTATTTT; j_gene: TRBJ2-3; len: 14; v_gene: TRBV25-1; d_gene: .; abundance: .
CDR3aa: CASSGIGYNEQFF; CDR3nt: TGTGCCAGCAGCGGGATAGGTTACAATGAGCAGTTCTTC; j_gene: TRBJ2-1; len: 13; v_gene: TRBV2; d_gene: .; abundance: .
CDR3aa: CASSLGLAASSYEQYF; CDR3nt: TGTGCCAGCAGCCTCGGACTAGCGGCAAGCTCCTACGAGCAGTACTTC; j_gene: TRBJ2-7; len: 16; v_gene: TRBV9; d_gene: TRBD2; abundance: .
CDR3aa: CASSEMVLAGGTGELFF; CDR3nt: TGTGCCAGCAGTGAAATGGTCCTAGCGGGAGGCACCGGGGAGCTGTTTTTT; j_gene: TRBJ2-2; len: 17; v_gene: TRBV6-1; d_gene: TRBD2; abundance: .
CDR3aa: CASSPRLAGRTEQFF; CDR3nt: TGTGCCAGCAGCCCTCGACTAGCGGGAAGGACTGAGCAGTTCTTC; j_gene: TRBJ2-1; len: 15; v_gene: TRBV9; d_gene: TRBD2; abundance: .
CDR3aa: CASSLSRETLARRTGELFF; CDR3nt: TGTGCCAGCAGCTTATCTCGGGAAACACTAGCAAGGAGGACCGGGGAGCTGTTTTTT; j_gene: TRBJ2-2; len: 19; v_gene: TRBV7-9; d_gene: .; abundance: .
CDR3aa: CASSSRTSLQETQYF; CDR3nt: TGTGCCAGCAGCTCTCGGACTAGCCTCCAAGAGACCCAGTACTTC; j_gene: TRBJ2-5; len: 15; v_gene: TRBV5-4; d_gene: TRBD2; abundance: .
CDR3aa: CASSPGTSASLGVHEQYF; CDR3nt: TGTGCCAGCAGCCCCGGGACTAGCGCTTCCCTGGGAGTACACGAGCAGTACTTC; j_gene: TRBJ2-7; len: 18; v_gene: TRBV7-2; d_gene: TRBD2; abundance: .
CDR3aa: CASSVSGLAGGPHEQFF; CDR3nt: TGTGCCAGCAGCGTATCCGGACTAGCGGGAGGGCCCCATGAGCAGTTCTTC; j_gene: TRBJ2-1; len: 17; v_gene: TRBV9; d_gene: TRBD2; abundance: .
CDR3aa: CASIVRAGDVGELFF; CDR3nt: TGTGCCAGTATAGTACGGGCGGGAGATGTCGGGGAGCTGTTTTTT; j_gene: TRBJ2-2; len: 15; v_gene: TRBV19; d_gene: TRBD2; abundance: once
CDR3aa: CASSIFYSGGNQPQHF; CDR3nt: TGTGCCAGTAGTATTTTTTACAGTGGGGGCAATCAGCCTCAGCATTTT; j_gene: TRBJ1-5; len: 16; v_gene: TRBV19; d_gene: .; abundance: .
CDR3aa: CATSRQGPRQPQHF; CDR3nt: TGTGCCACCAGCCGCCAGGGTCCTAGGCAGCCCCAGCATTTT; j_gene: TRBJ1-5; len: 14; v_gene: TRBV15; d_gene: .; abundance: .
CDR3aa: CASSLTANTEAFF; CDR3nt: TGCGCCAGCAGCTTGACAGCGAACACTGAAGCTTTCTTT; j_gene: TRBJ1-1; len: 13; v_gene: TRBV5-1; d_gene: .; abundance: .
CDR3aa: CASISGGRSEKLFF; CDR3nt: TGTGCCAGCATATCGGGAGGGCGCAGTGAAAAACTGTTTTTT; j_gene: TRBJ1-4; len: 14; v_gene: TRBV9; d_gene: .; abundance: .
CDR3aa: CASSPLSGTGANVLTF; CDR3nt: TGTGCCAGTAGTCCCCTCTCAGGGACTGGGGCCAACGTCCTGACTTTC; j_gene: TRBJ2-6; len: 16; v_gene: TRBV19; d_gene: .; abundance: .
CDR3aa: CSSTHTGGYTF; CDR3nt: TGTTCCAGCACCCATACGGGGGGCTACACCTTC; j_gene: TRBJ1-2; len: 11; v_gene: TRBV7-9; d_gene: .; abundance: .
CDR3aa: CASSLRGVSSYEQYF; CDR3nt: TGTGCCAGCAGTTTACGGGGAGTGAGCTCCTACGAGCAGTACTTC; j_gene: TRBJ2-7; len: 15; v_gene: TRBV28; d_gene: .; abundance: few
CDR3aa: CASSTGVTLGETQYF; CDR3nt: TGTGCCAGCAGCACAGGGGTCACATTAGGGGAGACCCAGTACTTC; j_gene: TRBJ2-5; len: 15; v_gene: TRBV9; d_gene: TRBD1; abundance: few
CDR3aa: CASSLSSVEGDYGYTF; CDR3nt: TGTGCCAGCAGCTTGAGTAGTGTTGAGGGGGACTATGGCTACACCTTC; j_gene: TRBJ1-2; len: 16; v_gene: TRBV7-9; d_gene: .; abundance: .
CDR3aa: CASSPSGTQNTEAFF; CDR3nt: TGTGCCAGCTCACCATCCGGGACACAGAACACTGAAGCTTTCTTT; j_gene: TRBJ1-1; len: 15; v_gene: TRBV18; d_gene: .; abundance: .
CDR3aa: CASSEAGTSGKETQYF; CDR3nt: TGTGCCAGCAGTGAAGCCGGGACTAGCGGGAAAGAGACCCAGTACTTC; j_gene: TRBJ2-5; len: 16; v_gene: TRBV6-1; d_gene: TRBD2; abundance: .
CDR3aa: CASSVQLHEQFF; CDR3nt: TGTGCCAGCAGTGTACAGCTCCATGAGCAGTTCTTC; j_gene: TRBJ2-1; len: 12; v_gene: TRBV6-1; d_gene: .; abundance: .
CDR3aa: CSVDPTLGNEQFF; CDR3nt: TGCAGCGTGGATCCGACTCTAGGCAATGAGCAGTTCTTC; j_gene: TRBJ2-1; len: 13; v_gene: TRBV29-1; d_gene: .; abundance: few
CDR3aa: CAMAGDQETQYF; CDR3nt: TGTGCCATGGCGGGAGACCAAGAGACCCAGTACTTC; j_gene: TRBJ2-5; len: 12; v_gene: TRBV10-3; d_gene: TRBD2; abundance: .
CDR3aa: CASSLFSGDTEAFF; CDR3nt: TGTGCCAGCAGTTTATTTTCGGGGGACACTGAAGCTTTCTTT; j_gene: TRBJ1-1; len: 14; v_gene: TRBV27; d_gene: .; abundance: .
CDR3aa: CASSAAQGGSETQYF; CDR3nt: TGTGCCAGCAGTGCGGCCCAGGGAGGTAGTGAGACCCAGTACTTC; j_gene: TRBJ2-5; len: 15; v_gene: TRBV6-1; d_gene: .; abundance: few
CDR3aa: CASSYAGIEAFF; CDR3nt: TGTGCCAGCAGTTACGCAGGGATTGAAGCTTTCTTT; j_gene: TRBJ1-1; len: 12; v_gene: TRBV6-5; d_gene: .; abundance: .
CDR3aa: CAWSPLAGGLWEQYF; CDR3nt: TGTGCCTGGAGTCCCCTAGCGGGTGGTTTGTGGGAGCAGTACTTC; j_gene: TRBJ2-7; len: 15; v_gene: TRBV30; d_gene: TRBD2; abundance: .
CDR3aa: CASSYAPGQGPSYEQYF; CDR3nt: TGTGCCAGCAGCTATGCACCGGGACAAGGTCCTTCCTACGAGCAGTACTTC; j_gene: TRBJ2-7; len: 17; v_gene: TRBV7-2; d_gene: .; abundance: .
CDR3aa: CASSPRLIAGGLYEQYF; CDR3nt: TGCGCCAGCAGCCCCCGGCTTATAGCGGGAGGTCTCTACGAGCAGTACTTC; j_gene: TRBJ2-7; len: 17; v_gene: TRBV4-1; d_gene: TRBD2; abundance: .
CDR3aa: CATSAGFKTEAFF; CDR3nt: TGTGCTACCTCAGCCGGGTTTAAGACTGAAGCTTTCTTT; j_gene: TRBJ1-1; len: 13; v_gene: TRBV12-5; d_gene: .; abundance: .
CDR3aa: CASSLYLSGGWEQYF; CDR3nt: TGTGCCAGCAGCTTGTACTTGTCAGGGGGCTGGGAGCAGTACTTC; j_gene: TRBJ2-7; len: 15; v_gene: TRBV5-5; d_gene: TRBD1; abundance: .
CDR3aa: CASSRTGTGVGTGELFF; CDR3nt: TGTGCCAGCAGCCGGACCGGGACAGGGGTTGGCACCGGGGAGCTGTTTTTT; j_gene: TRBJ2-2; len: 17; v_gene: TRBV5-4; d_gene: TRBD1; abundance: .
CDR3aa: CASSYSTGRNTEAFF; CDR3nt: TGTGCCAGCAGTTACTCGACAGGGAGGAACACTGAAGCTTTCTTT; j_gene: TRBJ1-1; len: 15; v_gene: TRBV6-5; d_gene: TRBD1; abundance: .
CDR3aa: CASSSPARAGNEQFF; CDR3nt: TGTGCCAGCAGCTCACCCGCCAGGGCTGGCAATGAGCAGTTCTTC; j_gene: TRBJ2-1; len: 15; v_gene: TRBV5-4; d_gene: .; abundance: .
CDR3aa: CASSLSRDSGNTIYF; CDR3nt: TGTGCCAGCAGTTTGAGCAGGGACTCTGGAAACACCATATATTTT; j_gene: TRBJ1-3; len: 15; v_gene: TRBV2; d_gene: .; abundance: .
CDR3aa: CASSDLAGGVAGRGYEQYF; CDR3nt: TGTGCCAGCAGTGACCTCGCGGGGGGCGTAGCGGGGAGGGGGTACGAGCAGTACTTC; j_gene: TRBJ2-7; len: 19; v_gene: TRBV28; d_gene: TRBD2; abundance: once
CDR3aa: CASRFNNEQFF; CDR3nt: TGTGCCAGTAGATTCAACAATGAGCAGTTCTTC; j_gene: TRBJ2-1; len: 11; v_gene: TRBV19; d_gene: .; abundance: .
CDR3aa: CASSLASGSPEQFF; CDR3nt: TGTGCCAGCAGTTTAGCCTCCGGGTCACCAGAGCAGTTCTTC; j_gene: TRBJ2-1; len: 14; v_gene: TRBV27; d_gene: .; abundance: .
CDR3aa: CASSFRTGGNIGTIYF; CDR3nt: TGTGCCAGCAGTTTCCGCACAGGGGGAAATATTGGCACCATATATTTT; j_gene: TRBJ1-3; len: 16; v_gene: TRBV2; d_gene: TRBD1; abundance: .
CDR3aa: CASSVAALGLAGVGQETQYF; CDR3nt: TGTGCCAGCAGCGTAGCTGCACTTGGACTAGCGGGAGTAGGGCAAGAGACCCAGTACTTC; j_gene: TRBJ2-5; len: 20; v_gene: TRBV9; d_gene: TRBD2; abundance: once
CDR3aa: CASSLVQSQETQYF; CDR3nt: TGCGCCAGCAGCTTGGTGCAGTCCCAAGAGACCCAGTACTTC; j_gene: TRBJ2-5; len: 14; v_gene: TRBV5-1; d_gene: .; abundance: .
CDR3aa: CASSQQGNYGYTF; CDR3nt: TGTGCCAGCAGCCAACAGGGGAACTATGGCTACACCTTC; j_gene: TRBJ1-2; len: 13; v_gene: TRBV6-6; d_gene: TRBD1; abundance: .
CDR3aa: CASSGGLAGNNVKTQYF; CDR3nt: TGTGCCAGCAGCGGAGGGCTAGCGGGAAATAATGTGAAGACCCAGTACTTC; j_gene: TRBJ2-5; len: 17; v_gene: TRBV11-2; d_gene: TRBD2; abundance: .
CDR3aa: CASRDPGRGEQYF; CDR3nt: TGTGCCAGCAGAGACCCTGGGAGGGGTGAGCAGTACTTC; j_gene: TRBJ2-7; len: 13; v_gene: TRBV6-1; d_gene: TRBD2; abundance: .
CDR3aa: CASSRSGIGTDTQYF; CDR3nt: TGTGCCAGCAGCCGGAGCGGGATAGGCACAGATACGCAGTATTTT; j_gene: TRBJ2-3; len: 15; v_gene: TRBV6-5; d_gene: TRBD2; abundance: .
CDR3aa: CASSVAGQSYTEAFF; CDR3nt: TGTGCCAGCAGTGTTGCAGGGCAGTCGTACACTGAAGCTTTCTTT; j_gene: TRBJ1-1; len: 15; v_gene: TRBV6-5; d_gene: .; abundance: .
CDR3aa: CASSKVVPSGAGELFF; CDR3nt: TGTGCCAGCAGCAAGGTAGTCCCTAGCGGGGCCGGGGAGCTGTTTTTT; j_gene: TRBJ2-2; len: 16; v_gene: TRBV5-4; d_gene: TRBD2; abundance: .
CDR3aa: CASSLVLSGRGGIQYEQYF; CDR3nt: TGTGCCAGCAGCTTAGTCTTAAGTGGGCGGGGAGGGATACAATACGAGCAGTACTTC; j_gene: TRBJ2-7; len: 19; v_gene: TRBV7-2; d_gene: TRBD2; abundance: .
CDR3aa: CASSGTANRAQYF; CDR3nt: TGTGCCAGTAGTGGGACAGCTAATCGGGCCCAGTACTTC; j_gene: TRBJ2-5; len: 13; v_gene: TRBV19; d_gene: TRBD1; abundance: .
CDR3aa: CASSYGTPSYGYTF; CDR3nt: TGTGCCAGCAGTTACGGGACACCCTCCTATGGCTACACCTTC; j_gene: TRBJ1-2; len: 14; v_gene: TRBV6-5; d_gene: .; abundance: .
CDR3aa: CASRNRGAAYEQYF; CDR3nt: TGTGCCAGCAGAAACAGGGGGGCGGCCTACGAGCAGTACTTC; j_gene: TRBJ2-7; len: 14; v_gene: TRBV28; d_gene: TRBD1; abundance: .
CDR3aa: CASSLPGGAYEQYF; CDR3nt: TGTGCCAGCAGCTTACCTGGGGGGGCCTACGAGCAGTACTTC; j_gene: TRBJ2-7; len: 14; v_gene: TRBV28; d_gene: TRBD2; abundance: .
CDR3aa: CASSRTGVGEQYF; CDR3nt: TGCGCCAGCAGCCGGACAGGGGTAGGCGAGCAGTACTTC; j_gene: TRBJ2-7; len: 13; v_gene: TRBV4-1; d_gene: TRBD1; abundance: .
CDR3aa: CASSLLVGGSYEQYF; CDR3nt: TGTGCCAGCAGTCTCCTCGTGGGGGGGTCCTACGAGCAGTACTTC; j_gene: TRBJ2-7; len: 15; v_gene: TRBV6-5; d_gene: TRBD2; abundance: .
CDR3aa: CASSELGTSGSYEQYF; CDR3nt: TGTGCCAGCAGTGAATTGGGGACTAGCGGGAGCTACGAGCAGTACTTC; j_gene: TRBJ2-7; len: 16; v_gene: TRBV25-1; d_gene: TRBD2; abundance: .
CDR3aa: CASSFPDSQETQYF; CDR3nt: TGTGCCAGCAGCTTTCCCGACAGCCAAGAGACCCAGTACTTC; j_gene: TRBJ2-5; len: 14; v_gene: TRBV9; d_gene: .; abundance: .